This T cell receptor beta chain was retrieved from a study of shared clonotypes between healthy human individuals. J was trimmed by 9 bases and V by 5 bases; bases with no gene match: 6. Looked up from germline, CDR1 is MDHEN and CDR2 is SYDVKM. The CDR3 contains 12 residues. As concerns this clone: Antigen specificity is unknown.

Study-level results: Tissue TCR repertoires likely differ from these blood-only repertoires.

Measured with immunoSEQ multiplex PCR; TCRdb has only the in-frame clones, and not every one. The sample lists about 2.4 million clones; 93% were seen once. This chain uses TRBV28 with TRBJ1-2; 7 bases fit TRBD1. This receptor was taken from a young man in good health. Some clones in this sample may be carry-over from other donors' samples. Material: naive CD4+ T cells from PBMCs. Subset in this sample: CD45RA+ positively selected. This CDR3 reads CASSPTGFSYTF. CDR3 in DNA: TGTGCCAGCAGTCCGACAGGGTTTAGCTACACCTTC.